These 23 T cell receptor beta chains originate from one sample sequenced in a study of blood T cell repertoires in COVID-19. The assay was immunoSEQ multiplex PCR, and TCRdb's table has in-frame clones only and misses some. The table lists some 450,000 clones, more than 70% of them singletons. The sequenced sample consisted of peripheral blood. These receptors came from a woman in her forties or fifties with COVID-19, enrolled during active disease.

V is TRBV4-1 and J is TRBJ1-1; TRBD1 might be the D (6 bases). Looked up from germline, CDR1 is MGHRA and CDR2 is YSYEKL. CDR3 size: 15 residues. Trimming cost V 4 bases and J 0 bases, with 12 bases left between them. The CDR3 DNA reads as TGCGCCAGCAGCCGACGGGACATGTTGAACACTGAAGCTTTCTTT. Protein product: CASSRRDMLNTEAFF.

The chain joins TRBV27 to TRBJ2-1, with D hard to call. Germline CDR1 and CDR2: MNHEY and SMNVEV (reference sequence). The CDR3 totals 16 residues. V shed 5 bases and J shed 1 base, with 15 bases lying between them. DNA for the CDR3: TGTGCCAGCAGTCCCCGTCCCCCCCAGTCCTACAATGAGCAGTTCTTC. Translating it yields CASSPRPPQSYNEQFF.

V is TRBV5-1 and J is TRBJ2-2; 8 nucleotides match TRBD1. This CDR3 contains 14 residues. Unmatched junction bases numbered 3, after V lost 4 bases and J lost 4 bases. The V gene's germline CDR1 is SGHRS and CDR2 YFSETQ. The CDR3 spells CASSTTGVTGELFF. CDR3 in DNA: TGCGCCAGCAGCACGACAGGGGTCACCGGGGAGCTGTTTTTT.

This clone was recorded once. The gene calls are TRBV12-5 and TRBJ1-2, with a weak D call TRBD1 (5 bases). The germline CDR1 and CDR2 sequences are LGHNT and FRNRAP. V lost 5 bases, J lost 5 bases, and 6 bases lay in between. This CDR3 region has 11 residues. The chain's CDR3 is CASGGAYGYTF. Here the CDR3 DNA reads TGTGCTAGTGGTGGGGCATATGGCTACACCTTC.

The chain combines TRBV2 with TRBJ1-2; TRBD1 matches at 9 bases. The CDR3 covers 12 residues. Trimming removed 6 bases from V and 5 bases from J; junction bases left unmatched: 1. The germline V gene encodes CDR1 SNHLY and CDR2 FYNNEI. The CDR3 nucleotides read TGTGCCAGCAGGGGACAGGGATATGGCTACACCTTC. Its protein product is CASRGQGYGYTF.

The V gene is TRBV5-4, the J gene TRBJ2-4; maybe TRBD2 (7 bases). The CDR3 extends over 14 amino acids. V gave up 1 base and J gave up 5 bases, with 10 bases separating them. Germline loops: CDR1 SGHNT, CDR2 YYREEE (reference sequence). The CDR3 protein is CASSLRGGENIQYF. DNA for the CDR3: TGTGCCAGCAGCTTGAGAGGGGGGGAAAACATTCAGTACTTC.

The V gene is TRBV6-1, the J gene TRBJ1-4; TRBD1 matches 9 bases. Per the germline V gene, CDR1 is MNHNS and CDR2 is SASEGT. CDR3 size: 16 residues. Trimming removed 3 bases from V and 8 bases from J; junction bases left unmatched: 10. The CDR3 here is CASSDIMDRGAEKLFF. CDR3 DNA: TGTGCCAGCAGTGACATAATGGACAGGGGCGCCGAAAAACTGTTTTTT.

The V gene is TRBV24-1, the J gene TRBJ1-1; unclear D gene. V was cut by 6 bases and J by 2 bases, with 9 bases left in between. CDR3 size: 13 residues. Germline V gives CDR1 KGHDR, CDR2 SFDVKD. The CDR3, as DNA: TGTGCCACCAGTATCGGAGTCAACACTGAAGCTTTCTTT. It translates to CATSIGVNTEAFF.

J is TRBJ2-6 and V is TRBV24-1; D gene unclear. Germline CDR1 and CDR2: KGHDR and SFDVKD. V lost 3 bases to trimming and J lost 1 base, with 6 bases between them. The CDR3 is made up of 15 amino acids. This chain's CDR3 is CATSDQRSGANVLTF. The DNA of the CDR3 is TGTGCCACCAGTGATCAGAGGTCTGGGGCCAACGTCCTGACTTTC.

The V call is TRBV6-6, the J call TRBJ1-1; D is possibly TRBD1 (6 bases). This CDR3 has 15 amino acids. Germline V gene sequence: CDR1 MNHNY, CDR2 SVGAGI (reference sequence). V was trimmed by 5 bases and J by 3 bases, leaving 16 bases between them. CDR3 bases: TGTGCCAGCAGTCCCCTCGGGGGGCTGGACACTGAAGCTTTCTTT. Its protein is CASSPLGGLDTEAFF.

CDR3 nucleotide sequence: TGTGCCAGCACGGGGGGCGACGAGCAGTACTTC. It translates to CASTGGDEQYF. V gene TRBV2 combines with J gene TRBJ2-7, with D possibly TRBD2 on 7 matching bases. The CDR3 runs 11 residues. Trimming cost V 7 bases and J 5 bases, with 9 bases left between them. CDR1 is SNHLY, CDR2 FYNNEI, per germline.

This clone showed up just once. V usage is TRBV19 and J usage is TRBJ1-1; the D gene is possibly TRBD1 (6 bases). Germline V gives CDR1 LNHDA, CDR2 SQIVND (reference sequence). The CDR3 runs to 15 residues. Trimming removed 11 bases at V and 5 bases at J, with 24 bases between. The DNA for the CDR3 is TGTGCCTCAAACCCCACCCGGGACATAAGAACTGAAGCTTTCTTT. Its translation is CASNPTRDIRTEAFF.

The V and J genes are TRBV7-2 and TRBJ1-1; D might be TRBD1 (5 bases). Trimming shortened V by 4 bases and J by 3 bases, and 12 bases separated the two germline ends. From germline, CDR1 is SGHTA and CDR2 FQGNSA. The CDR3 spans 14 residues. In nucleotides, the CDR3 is TGTGCCAGCAGCTCCGACAGATATTACACTGAAGCTTTCTTT. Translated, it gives CASSSDRYYTEAFF.

This CDR3 reads CASSDSGKWEKDRAASNYGYTF. The CDR3 nucleotides read TGTGCCAGCAGTGACTCCGGTAAATGGGAGAAGGACAGGGCCGCCTCTAACTATGGCTACACCTTC. The chain joins TRBV6-4 to TRBJ1-2; 8 nucleotides match TRBD1. Germline V gives CDR1 MRHNA, CDR2 SNTAGT. The junction had 21 bases not matched to a gene; V was cut back by 0 bases and J by 0 bases. The CDR3 sequence is 22 residues long.

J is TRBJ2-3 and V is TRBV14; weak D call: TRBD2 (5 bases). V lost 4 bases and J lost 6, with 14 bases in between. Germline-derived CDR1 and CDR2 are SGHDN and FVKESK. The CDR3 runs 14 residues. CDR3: CASSPVMRADTQYF. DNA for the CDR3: TGTGCCAGCAGCCCCGTCATGAGGGCGGATACGCAGTATTTT.

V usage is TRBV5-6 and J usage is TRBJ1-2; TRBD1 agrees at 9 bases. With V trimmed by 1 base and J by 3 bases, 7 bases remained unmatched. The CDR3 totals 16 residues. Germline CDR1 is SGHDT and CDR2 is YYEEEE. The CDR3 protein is CASSLLPTGGDYGYTF. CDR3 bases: TGTGCCAGCAGCTTGCTCCCGACAGGGGGGGACTATGGCTACACCTTC.

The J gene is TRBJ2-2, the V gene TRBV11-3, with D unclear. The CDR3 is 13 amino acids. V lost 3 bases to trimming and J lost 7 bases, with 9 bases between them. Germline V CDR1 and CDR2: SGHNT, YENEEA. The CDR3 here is CASSFLSGGELFF. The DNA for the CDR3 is TGTGCCAGCAGCTTTCTCTCCGGCGGGGAGCTGTTTTTT.

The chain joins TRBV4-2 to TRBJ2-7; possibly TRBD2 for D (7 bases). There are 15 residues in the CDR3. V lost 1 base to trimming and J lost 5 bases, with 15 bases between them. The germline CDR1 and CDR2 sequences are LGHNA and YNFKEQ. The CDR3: CASSQGKGGAHEQYF. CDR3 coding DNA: TGTGCCAGCAGCCAAGGCAAAGGGGGGGCCCACGAGCAGTACTTC.

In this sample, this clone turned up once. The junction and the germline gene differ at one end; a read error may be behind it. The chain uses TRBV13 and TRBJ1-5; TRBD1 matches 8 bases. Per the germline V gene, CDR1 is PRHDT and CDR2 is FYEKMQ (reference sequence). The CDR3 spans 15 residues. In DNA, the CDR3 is TGTGCCAGCAGCGTAGGGACAGGAAGAATGAAGCCCCAGCATTTT. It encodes CASSVGTGRMKPQHF.

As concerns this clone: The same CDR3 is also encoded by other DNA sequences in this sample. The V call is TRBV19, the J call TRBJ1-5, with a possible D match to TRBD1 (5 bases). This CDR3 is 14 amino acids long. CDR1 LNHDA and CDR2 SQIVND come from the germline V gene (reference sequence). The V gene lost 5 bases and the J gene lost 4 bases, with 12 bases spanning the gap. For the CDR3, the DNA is TGTGCCAGTAGTCAAGGCGGGGGGAATCAGCCCCAGCATTTT. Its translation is CASSQGGGNQPQHF.

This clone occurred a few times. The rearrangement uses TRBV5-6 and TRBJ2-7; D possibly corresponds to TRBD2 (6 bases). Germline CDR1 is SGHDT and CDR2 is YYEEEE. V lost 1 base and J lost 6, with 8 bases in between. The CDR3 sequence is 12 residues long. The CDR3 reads CASSLNGGEQYF. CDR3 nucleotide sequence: TGTGCCAGCAGCTTGAACGGGGGCGAGCAGTACTTC.

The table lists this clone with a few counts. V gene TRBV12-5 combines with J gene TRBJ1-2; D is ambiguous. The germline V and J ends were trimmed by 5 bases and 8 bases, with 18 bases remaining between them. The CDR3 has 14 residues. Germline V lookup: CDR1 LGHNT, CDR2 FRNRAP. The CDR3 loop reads CASGSGSMLVGYTF. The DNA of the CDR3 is TGTGCTAGTGGTAGCGGCAGCATGTTGGTCGGCTACACCTTC.

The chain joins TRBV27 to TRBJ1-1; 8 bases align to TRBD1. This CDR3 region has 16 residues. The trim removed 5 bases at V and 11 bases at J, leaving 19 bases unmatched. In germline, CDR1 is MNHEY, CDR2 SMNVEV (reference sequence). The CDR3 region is CASSIRTGLHELGAFF. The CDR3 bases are TGTGCCAGCAGTATTCGGACAGGGCTACATGAACTTGGGGCTTTCTTT.